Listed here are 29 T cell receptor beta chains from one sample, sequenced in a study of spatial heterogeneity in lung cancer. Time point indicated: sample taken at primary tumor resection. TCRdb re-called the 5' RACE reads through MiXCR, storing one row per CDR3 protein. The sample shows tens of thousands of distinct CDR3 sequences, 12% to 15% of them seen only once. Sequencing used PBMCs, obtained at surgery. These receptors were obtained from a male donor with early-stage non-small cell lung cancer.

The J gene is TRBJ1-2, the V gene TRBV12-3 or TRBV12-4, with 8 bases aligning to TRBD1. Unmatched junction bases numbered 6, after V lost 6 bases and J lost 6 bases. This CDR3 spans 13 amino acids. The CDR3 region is CASRPQGGNGYTF. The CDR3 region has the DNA TGTGCCAGCAGGCCACAGGGGGGGAATGGCTACACCTTC.

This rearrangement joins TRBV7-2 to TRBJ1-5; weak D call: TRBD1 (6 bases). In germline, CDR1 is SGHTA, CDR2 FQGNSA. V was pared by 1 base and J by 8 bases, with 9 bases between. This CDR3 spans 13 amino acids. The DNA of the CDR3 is TGTGCCAGCAGCTTAGTAGGGGGGGAGCCCCAGCATTTT. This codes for CASSLVGGEPQHF.

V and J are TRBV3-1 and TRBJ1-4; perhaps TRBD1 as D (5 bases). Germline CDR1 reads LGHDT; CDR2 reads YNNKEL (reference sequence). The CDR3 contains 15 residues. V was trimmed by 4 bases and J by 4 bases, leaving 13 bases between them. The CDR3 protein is CASSRPGTDNEKLFF. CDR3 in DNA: TGTGCCAGCAGCCGGCCCGGGACCGATAATGAAAAACTGTTTTTT. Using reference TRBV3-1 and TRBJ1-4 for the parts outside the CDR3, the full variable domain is DTAVSQTPKYLVTQMGNDKSIKCEQNLGHDTMYWYKQDSKKFLKIMFSYNNKELIINETVPNRFSPKSPDKAHLNLHINSLELGDSAVYFCASSRPGTDNEKLFFGSGTQLSVL.

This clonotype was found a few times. The CDR3 DNA sequence: TGTGCCAGCAGCCCGGGGGAGTGGTACACCGGGGAGCTGTTTTTT. Its translation is CASSPGEWYTGELFF. The chain joins TRBV5-4 to TRBJ2-2; tentative D call: TRBD2 (6 bases). The V gene's germline CDR1 is SGHNT and CDR2 YYREEE (reference sequence). The CDR3 length is 15 residues. V lost 4 bases to trimming and J lost 3 bases, with 13 bases between them.

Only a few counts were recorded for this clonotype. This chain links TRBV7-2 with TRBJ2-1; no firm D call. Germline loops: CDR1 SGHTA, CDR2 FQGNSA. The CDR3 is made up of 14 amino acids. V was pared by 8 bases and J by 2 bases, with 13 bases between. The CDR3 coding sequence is TGTGCCAGCCTACGTACGGGTACCTACAATGAGCAGTTCTTC. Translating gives CASLRTGTYNEQFF.

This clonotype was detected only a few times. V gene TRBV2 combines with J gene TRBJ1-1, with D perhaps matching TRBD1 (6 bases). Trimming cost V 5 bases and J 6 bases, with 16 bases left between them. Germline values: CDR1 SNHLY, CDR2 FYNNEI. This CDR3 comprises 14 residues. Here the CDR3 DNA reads TGTGCCAGCAGTCGGGAGAGGGGGGAGGCTGAAGCTTTCTTT. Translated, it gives CASSRERGEAEAFF.

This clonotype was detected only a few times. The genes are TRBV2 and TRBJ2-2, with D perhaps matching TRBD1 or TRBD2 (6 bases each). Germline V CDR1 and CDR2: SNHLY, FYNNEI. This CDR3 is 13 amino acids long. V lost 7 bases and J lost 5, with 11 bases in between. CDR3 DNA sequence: TGTGCCAGCACGGGGGCCCGGACCGGGGAGCTGTTTTTT. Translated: CASTGARTGELFF.

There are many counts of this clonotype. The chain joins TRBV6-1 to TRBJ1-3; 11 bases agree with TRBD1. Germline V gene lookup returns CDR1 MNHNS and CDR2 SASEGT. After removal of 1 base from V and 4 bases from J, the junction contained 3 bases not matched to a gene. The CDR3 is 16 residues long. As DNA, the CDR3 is TGTGCCAGCAGTGAAGTAGGACAGGGGGCCGGAAACACCATATATTTT. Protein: CASSEVGQGAGNTIYF.

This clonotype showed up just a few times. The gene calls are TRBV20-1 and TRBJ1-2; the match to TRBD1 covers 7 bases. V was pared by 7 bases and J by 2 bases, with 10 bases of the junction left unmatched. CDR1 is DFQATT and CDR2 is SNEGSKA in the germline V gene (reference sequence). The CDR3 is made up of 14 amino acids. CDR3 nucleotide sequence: TGCAGTGTCAGGGGGGACAGCCCCAACTATGGCTACACCTTC. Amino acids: CSVRGDSPNYGYTF.

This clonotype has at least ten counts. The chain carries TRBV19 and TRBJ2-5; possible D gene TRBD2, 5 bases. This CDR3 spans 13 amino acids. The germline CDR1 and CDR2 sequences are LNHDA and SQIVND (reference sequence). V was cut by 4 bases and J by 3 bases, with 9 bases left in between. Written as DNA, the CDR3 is TGTGCCAGTAGTAAGCTAGCCGAAGAGACCCAGTACTTC. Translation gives CASSKLAEETQYF.

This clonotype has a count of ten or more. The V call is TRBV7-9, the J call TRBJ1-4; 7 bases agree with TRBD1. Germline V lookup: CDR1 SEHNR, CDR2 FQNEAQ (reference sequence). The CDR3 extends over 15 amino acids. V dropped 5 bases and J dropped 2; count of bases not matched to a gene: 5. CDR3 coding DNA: TGTGCCAGCAGCGGGGGGACAGCGACTAATGAAAAACTGTTTTTT. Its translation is CASSGGTATNEKLFF.

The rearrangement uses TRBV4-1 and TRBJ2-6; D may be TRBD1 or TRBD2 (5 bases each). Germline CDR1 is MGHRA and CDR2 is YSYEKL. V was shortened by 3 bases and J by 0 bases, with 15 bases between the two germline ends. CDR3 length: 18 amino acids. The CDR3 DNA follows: TGCGCCAGCAGCCACCCGGGACGGACGCGCTCTGGGGCCAACGTCCTGACTTTC. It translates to CASSHPGRTRSGANVLTF.

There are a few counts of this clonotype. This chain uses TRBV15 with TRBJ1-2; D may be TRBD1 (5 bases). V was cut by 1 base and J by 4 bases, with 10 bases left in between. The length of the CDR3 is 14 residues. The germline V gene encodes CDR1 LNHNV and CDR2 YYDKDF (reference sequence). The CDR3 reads CATSRGGDGYGYTF. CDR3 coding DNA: TGTGCCACCAGCAGAGGGGGCGACGGCTATGGCTACACCTTC.

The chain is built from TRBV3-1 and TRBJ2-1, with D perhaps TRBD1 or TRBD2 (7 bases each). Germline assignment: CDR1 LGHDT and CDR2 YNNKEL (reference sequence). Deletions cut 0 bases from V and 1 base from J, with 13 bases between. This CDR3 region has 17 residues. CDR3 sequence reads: CASSQDGRGPSYNEQFF. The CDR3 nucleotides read TGTGCCAGCAGCCAAGATGGGAGGGGGCCTTCCTACAATGAGCAGTTCTTC.

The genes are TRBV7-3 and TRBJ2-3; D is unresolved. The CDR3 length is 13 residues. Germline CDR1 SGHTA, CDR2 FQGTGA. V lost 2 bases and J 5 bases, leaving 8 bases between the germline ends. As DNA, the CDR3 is TGTGCCAGCAGCTTAGTCGTCCGAGATACGCAGTATTTT. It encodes CASSLVVRDTQYF.

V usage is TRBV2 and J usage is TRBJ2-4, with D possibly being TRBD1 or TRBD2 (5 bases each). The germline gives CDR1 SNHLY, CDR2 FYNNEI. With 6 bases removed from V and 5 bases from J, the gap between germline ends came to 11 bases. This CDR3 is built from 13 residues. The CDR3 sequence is CASRGDGENIQYF. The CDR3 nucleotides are TGTGCCAGCAGGGGGGACGGAGAAAACATTCAGTACTTC.

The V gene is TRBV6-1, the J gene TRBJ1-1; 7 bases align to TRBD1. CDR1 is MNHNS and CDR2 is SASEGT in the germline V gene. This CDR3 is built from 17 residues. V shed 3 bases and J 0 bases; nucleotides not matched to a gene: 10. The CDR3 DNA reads TGTGCCAGCAGTGAGATCGGGTCAGGGGGGGTGAACACTGAAGCTTTCTTT. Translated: CASSEIGSGGVNTEAFF.

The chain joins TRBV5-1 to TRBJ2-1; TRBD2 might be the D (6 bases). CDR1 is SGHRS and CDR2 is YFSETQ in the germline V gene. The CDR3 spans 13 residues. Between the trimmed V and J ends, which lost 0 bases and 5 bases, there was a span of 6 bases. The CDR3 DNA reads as TGCGCCAGCAGCTTGGGGAGGGACAATGAGCAGTTCTTC. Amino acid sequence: CASSLGRDNEQFF.

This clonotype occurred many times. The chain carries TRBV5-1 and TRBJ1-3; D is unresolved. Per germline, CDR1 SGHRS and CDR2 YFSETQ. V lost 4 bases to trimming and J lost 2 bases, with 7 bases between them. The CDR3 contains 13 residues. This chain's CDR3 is CASSMATGNTIYF. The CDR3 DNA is TGCGCCAGCAGCATGGCCACTGGAAACACCATATATTTT. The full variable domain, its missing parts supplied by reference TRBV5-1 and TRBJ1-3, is KAGVTQTPRYLIKTRGQQVTLSCSPISGHRSVSWYQQTPGQGLQFLFEYFSETQRNKGNFPGRFSGRQFSNSRSEMNVSTLELGDSALYLCASSMATGNTIYFGEGSWLTVV.

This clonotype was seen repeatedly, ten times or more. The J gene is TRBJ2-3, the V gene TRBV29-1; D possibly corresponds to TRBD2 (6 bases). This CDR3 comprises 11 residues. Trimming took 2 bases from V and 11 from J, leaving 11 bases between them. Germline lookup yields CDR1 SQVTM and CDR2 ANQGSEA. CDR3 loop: CSVESGLGQYF. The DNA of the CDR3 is TGCAGCGTTGAAAGCGGGCTGGGGCAGTATTTT.

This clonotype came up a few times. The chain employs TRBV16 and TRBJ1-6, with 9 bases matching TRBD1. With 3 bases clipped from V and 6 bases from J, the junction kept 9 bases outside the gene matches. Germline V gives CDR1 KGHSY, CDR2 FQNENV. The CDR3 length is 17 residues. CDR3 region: CASSQRGGTGSNSPLHF. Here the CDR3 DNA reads TGTGCCAGCAGCCAGCGGGGGGGGACAGGGAGTAATTCACCCCTCCACTTT.

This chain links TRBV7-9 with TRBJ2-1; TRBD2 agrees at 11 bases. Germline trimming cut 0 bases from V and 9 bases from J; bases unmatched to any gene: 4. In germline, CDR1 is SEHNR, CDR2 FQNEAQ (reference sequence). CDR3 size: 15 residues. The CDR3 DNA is TGTGCCAGCAGCTTAGCGGTAGCGGGAGGGACTGAGCAGTTCTTC. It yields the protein CASSLAVAGGTEQFF.

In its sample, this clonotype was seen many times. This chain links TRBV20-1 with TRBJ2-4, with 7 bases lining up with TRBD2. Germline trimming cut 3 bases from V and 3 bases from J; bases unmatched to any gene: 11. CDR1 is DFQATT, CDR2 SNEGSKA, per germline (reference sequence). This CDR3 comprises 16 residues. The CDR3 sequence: CSAREGGKVLKNIQYF. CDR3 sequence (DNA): TGCAGTGCTAGGGAGGGAGGGAAGGTTCTCAAAAACATTCAGTACTTC.

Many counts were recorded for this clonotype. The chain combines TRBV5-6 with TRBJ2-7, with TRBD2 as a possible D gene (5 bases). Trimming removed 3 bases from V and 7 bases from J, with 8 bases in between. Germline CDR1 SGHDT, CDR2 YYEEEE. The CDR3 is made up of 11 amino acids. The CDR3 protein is CASSSRREQYF. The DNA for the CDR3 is TGTGCCAGCAGCTCAAGGAGGGAGCAGTACTTC.

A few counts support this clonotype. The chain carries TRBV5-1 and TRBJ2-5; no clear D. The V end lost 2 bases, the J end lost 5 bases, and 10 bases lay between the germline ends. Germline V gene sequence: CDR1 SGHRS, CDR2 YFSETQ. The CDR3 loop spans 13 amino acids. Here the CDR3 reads CASSFDIWETQYF. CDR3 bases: TGCGCCAGCAGCTTTGACATCTGGGAGACCCAGTACTTC.

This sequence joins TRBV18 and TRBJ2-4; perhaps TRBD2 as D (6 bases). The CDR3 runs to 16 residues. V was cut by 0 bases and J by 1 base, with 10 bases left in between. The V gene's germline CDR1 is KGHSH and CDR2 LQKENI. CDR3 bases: TGTGCCAGCTCACCACCTGGGGAGGAGGCCAAAAACATTCAGTACTTC. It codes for CASSPPGEEAKNIQYF. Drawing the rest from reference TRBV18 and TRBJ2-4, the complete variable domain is NAGVMQNPRHLVRRRGQEARLRCSPMKGHSHVYWYRQLPEEGLKFMVYLQKENIIDESGMPKERFSAEFPKEGPSILRIQQVVRGDSAAYFCASSPPGEEAKNIQYFGAGTRLSVL.

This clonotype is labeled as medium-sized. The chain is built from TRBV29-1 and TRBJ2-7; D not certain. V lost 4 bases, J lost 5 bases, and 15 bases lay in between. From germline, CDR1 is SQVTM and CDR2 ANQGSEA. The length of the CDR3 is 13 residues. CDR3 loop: CSVAGWDFDEQYF. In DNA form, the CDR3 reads TGCAGCGTTGCGGGTTGGGATTTCGACGAGCAGTACTTC.

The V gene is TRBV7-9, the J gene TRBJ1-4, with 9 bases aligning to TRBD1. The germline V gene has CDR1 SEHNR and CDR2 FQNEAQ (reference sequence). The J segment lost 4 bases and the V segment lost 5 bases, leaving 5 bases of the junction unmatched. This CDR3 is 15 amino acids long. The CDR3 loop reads CASSPRTGDNEKLFF. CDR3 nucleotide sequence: TGTGCCAGCAGCCCAAGGACAGGGGATAATGAAAAACTGTTTTTT.

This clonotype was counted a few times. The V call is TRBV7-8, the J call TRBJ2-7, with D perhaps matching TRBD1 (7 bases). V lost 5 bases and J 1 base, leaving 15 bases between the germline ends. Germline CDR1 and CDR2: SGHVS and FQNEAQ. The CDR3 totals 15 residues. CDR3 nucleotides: TGTGCCAGCAGCCTAGGCAGGGGGGATTCCTACGAGCAGTACTTC. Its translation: CASSLGRGDSYEQYF.